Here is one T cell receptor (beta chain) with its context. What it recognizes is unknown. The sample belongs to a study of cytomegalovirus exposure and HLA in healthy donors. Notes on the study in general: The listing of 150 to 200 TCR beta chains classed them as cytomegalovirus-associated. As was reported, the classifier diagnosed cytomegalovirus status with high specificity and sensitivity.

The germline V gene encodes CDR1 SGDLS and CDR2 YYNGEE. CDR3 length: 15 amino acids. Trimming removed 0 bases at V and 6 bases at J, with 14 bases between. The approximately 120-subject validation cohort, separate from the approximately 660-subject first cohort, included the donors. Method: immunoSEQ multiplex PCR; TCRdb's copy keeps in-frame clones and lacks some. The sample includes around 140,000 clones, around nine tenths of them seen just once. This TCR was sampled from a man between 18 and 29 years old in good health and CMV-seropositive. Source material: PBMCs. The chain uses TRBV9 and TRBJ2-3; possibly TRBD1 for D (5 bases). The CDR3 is CASSVDWTAGDTQYF. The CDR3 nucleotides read TGTGCCAGCAGCGTAGATTGGACGGCAGGGGATACGCAGTATTTT.